The rows below give T cell receptor beta chains drawn from one sample of a study of PD-1 blockade in classical Hodgkin lymphoma. Method: immunoSEQ multiplex PCR; TCRdb's copy keeps in-frame clones and lacks some. Of about 17,000 clones listed, about three quarters were seen once; the top ten hold under 2%. The material was CD4+ T cells from blood, obtained before the fourth cycle of nivolumab. The receptors stem from a human donor with classical Hodgkin lymphoma. Each CDR3 is given with its conserved first and last residue. A D gene is named only where the DNA matches it firmly. Where a row states a size, it is once, few, many or the class of an expanded clone; other rows omit it.

v_call	j_call	clone_size	d_call	cdr3_aa	cdr3_nt
TRBV9	TRBJ2-2	NA	TRBD1	CASSAGTGVDTGELFF	TGTGCCAGCAGCGCTGGGACAGGGGTGGACACCGGGGAGCTGTTTTTT
TRBV18	TRBJ2-3	NA	NA	CASSPWSTDTQYF	TGTGCCAGCTCACCCTGGTCCACAGATACGCAGTATTTT
TRBV7-2	TRBJ2-2	NA	TRBD2	CASSLLGLAGTGELFF	TGTGCCAGCAGCTTATTGGGACTAGCGGGGACCGGGGAGCTGTTTTTT
TRBV18	TRBJ2-7	NA	NA	CASSPGGQAPGEQYF	TGTGCCAGCTCCCCGGGGGGACAGGCCCCTGGCGAGCAGTACTTC
TRBV2	TRBJ1-5	NA	NA	CASSDAGRYQPQHF	TGTGCCAGCAGTGATGCAGGGCGCTATCAGCCCCAGCATTTT
TRBV10-2	TRBJ2-5	few	NA	CASSDKKETQYF	TGCGCCAGCAGTGACAAAAAAGAGACCCAGTACTTC
TRBV25-1	TRBJ2-5	NA	TRBD2	CASSEGLAGGLQETQYF	TGTGCCAGCAGTGAAGGTTTAGCGGGAGGCCTCCAAGAGACCCAGTACTTC
TRBV7-2	TRBJ2-3	NA	TRBD2	CASSTTSGSYPDTQYF	TGTGCCAGCAGCACGACTAGCGGGAGTTACCCAGATACGCAGTATTTT
TRBV7-2	TRBJ1-2	NA	NA	CASSHAQTYGYTF	TGTGCCAGCAGCCACGCACAGACCTATGGCTACACCTTC
TRBV19	TRBJ2-4	once	TRBD2	CASSIDGLAGDPTKNIQYF	TGTGCCAGTAGTATAGACGGACTAGCGGGAGACCCTACCAAAAACATTCAGTACTTC
TRBV1	TRBJ1-2	NA	NA	CTSSQVSGQNYGYTF	TGCACCAGCAGCCAAGTATCAGGACAAAACTATGGCTACACCTTC